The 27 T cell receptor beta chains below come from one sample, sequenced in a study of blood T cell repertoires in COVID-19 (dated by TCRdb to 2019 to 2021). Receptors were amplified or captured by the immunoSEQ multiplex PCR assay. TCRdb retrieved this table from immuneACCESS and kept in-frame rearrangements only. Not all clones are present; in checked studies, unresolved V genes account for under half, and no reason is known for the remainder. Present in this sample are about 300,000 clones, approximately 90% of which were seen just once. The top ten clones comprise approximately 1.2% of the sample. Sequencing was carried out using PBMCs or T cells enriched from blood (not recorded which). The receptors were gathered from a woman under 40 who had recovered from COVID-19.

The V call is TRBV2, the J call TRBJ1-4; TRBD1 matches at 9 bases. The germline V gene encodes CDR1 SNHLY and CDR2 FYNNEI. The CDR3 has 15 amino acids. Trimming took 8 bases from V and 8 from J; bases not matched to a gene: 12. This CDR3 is CASRQEGTGTEKLFF. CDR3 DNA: TGTGCCAGCCGACAAGAAGGGACAGGGACGGAAAAACTGTTTTTT.

The CDR3 reads CASFPGGYPGQFNQPQHF. The CDR3 DNA reads as TGCGCCAGCTTTCCGGGGGGATACCCGGGACAATTTAATCAGCCCCAGCATTTT. This chain connects TRBV23-1 to TRBJ1-5, with D perhaps matching TRBD1 (6 bases). TRBV23-1 is filed as an ORF, its function uncertain. V was shortened by 8 bases and J by 4 bases, with 27 bases between the two germline ends. The CDR3 loop spans 18 amino acids.

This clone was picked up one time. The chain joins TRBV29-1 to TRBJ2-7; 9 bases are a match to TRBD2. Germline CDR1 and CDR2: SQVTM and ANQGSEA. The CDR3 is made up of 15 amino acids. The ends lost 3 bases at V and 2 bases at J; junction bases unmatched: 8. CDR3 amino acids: CSVDGGGRETYEQYF. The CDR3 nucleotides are TGCAGCGTTGACGGGGGCGGGAGGGAGACCTACGAGCAGTACTTC.

The CDR3, as DNA: TGTGCCAGCAGCTTTTCCAGCGGGAGTAACACCGGGGAGCTGTTTTTT. Its protein product is CASSFSSGSNTGELFF. The chain joins TRBV7-2 to TRBJ2-2; 8 bases map to TRBD2. The trim removed 3 bases at V and 2 bases at J, leaving 5 bases unmatched. The CDR3 extends over 16 amino acids. Looked up from germline, CDR1 is SGHTA and CDR2 is FQGNSA.

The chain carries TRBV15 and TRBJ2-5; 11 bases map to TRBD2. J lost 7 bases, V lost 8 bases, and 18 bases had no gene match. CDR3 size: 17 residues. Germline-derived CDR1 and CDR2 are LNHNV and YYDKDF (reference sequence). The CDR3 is CATGGTSGRQGGGTQYF. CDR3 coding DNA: TGTGCCACCGGCGGGACTAGCGGCCGCCAGGGCGGGGGGACCCAGTACTTC. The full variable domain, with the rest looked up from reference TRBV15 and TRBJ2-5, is DAMVIQNPRYQVTQFGKPVTLSCSQTLNHNVMYWYQQKSSQAPKLLFHYYDKDFNNEADTPDNFQSRRPNTSFCFLDIRSPGLGDTAMYLCATGGTSGRQGGGTQYFGPGTRLLVL.

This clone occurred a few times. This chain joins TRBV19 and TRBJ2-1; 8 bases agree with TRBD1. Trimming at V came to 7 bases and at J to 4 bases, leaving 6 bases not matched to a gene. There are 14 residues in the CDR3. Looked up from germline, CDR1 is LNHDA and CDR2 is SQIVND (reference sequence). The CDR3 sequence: CASTLGQAYNEQFF. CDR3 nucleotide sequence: TGTGCCAGTACCCTGGGACAGGCTTACAATGAGCAGTTCTTC. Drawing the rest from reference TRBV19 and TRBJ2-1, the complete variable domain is DGGITQSPKYLFRKEGQNVTLSCEQNLNHDAMYWYRQDPGQGLRLIYYSQIVNDFQKGDIAEGYSVSREKKESFPLTVTSAQKNPTAFYLCASTLGQAYNEQFFGPGTRLTVL.

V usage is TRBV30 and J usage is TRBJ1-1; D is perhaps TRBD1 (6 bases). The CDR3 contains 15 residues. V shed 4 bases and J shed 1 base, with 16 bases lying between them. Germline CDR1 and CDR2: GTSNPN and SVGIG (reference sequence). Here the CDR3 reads CAWIKVGGQNTEAFF. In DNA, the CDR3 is TGTGCCTGGATTAAAGTAGGGGGACAGAACACTGAAGCTTTCTTT.

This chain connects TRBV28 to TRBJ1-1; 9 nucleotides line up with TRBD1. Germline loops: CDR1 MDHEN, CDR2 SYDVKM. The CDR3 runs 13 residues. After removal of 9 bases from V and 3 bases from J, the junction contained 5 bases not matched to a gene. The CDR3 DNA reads TGTGCCAGTTATACAGGGGGCCACACTGAAGCTTTCTTT. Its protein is CASYTGGHTEAFF.

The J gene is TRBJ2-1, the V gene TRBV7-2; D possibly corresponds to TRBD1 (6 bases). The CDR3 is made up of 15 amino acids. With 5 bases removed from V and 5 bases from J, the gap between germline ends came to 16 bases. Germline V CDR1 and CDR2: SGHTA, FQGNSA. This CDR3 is CASSQSGGEHNEQFF. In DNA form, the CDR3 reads TGTGCCAGCAGCCAGAGTGGGGGCGAACACAATGAGCAGTTCTTC.

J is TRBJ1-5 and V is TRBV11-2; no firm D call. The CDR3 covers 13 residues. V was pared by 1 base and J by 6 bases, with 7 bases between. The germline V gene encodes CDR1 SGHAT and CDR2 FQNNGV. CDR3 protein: CASSLGGGQPQHF. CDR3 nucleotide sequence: TGTGCCAGCAGCTTAGGGGGAGGTCAGCCCCAGCATTTT.

The CDR3 sequence: CASSLASGREVEQFF. Here the CDR3 DNA reads TGCGCCAGCAGCTTGGCCAGCGGGAGAGAGGTTGAGCAGTTCTTC. The rearrangement uses TRBV5-1 and TRBJ2-1; TRBD2 matches at 8 bases. The V gene end was trimmed by 0 bases and the J gene end by 9 bases; junction bases not matched to a gene: 8. The CDR3 covers 15 residues. CDR1 SGHRS and CDR2 YFSETQ come from the germline V gene.

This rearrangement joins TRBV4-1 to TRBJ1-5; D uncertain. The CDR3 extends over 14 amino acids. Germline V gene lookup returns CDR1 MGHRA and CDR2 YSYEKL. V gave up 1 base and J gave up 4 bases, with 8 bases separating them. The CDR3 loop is CASSQVGGNQPQHF. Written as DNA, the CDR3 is TGCGCCAGCAGCCAAGTTGGAGGGAATCAGCCCCAGCATTTT.

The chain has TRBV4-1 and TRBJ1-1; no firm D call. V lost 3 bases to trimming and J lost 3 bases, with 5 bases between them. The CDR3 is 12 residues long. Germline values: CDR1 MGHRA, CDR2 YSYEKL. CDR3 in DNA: TGCGCCAGCAGCCACATTGACACTGAAGCTTTCTTT. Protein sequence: CASSHIDTEAFF.

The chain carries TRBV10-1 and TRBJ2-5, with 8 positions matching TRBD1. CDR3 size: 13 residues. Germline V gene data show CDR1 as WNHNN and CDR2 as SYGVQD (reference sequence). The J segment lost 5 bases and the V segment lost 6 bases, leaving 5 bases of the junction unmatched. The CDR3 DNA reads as TGCGCCAGCAGAAAGACAGGGGCGGAGACCCAGTACTTC. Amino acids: CASRKTGAETQYF.

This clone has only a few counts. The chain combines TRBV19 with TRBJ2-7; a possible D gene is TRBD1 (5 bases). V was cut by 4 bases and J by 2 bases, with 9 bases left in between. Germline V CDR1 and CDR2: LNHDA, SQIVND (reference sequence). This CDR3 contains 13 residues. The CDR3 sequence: CASSKGLPYEQYF. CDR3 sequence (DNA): TGTGCCAGTAGTAAGGGGTTGCCCTACGAGCAGTACTTC.

CDR3 sequence: CASTPSGGSYGYTF. CDR3 DNA: TGTGCCAGCACCCCCAGCGGGGGATCCTATGGCTACACCTTC. This chain connects TRBV7-2 to TRBJ1-2, with D possibly matching TRBD1 (5 bases). The length of the CDR3 is 14 residues. Germline-derived CDR1 and CDR2 are SGHTA and FQGNSA. Trimming took 7 bases from V and 4 from J, leaving 16 bases between them.

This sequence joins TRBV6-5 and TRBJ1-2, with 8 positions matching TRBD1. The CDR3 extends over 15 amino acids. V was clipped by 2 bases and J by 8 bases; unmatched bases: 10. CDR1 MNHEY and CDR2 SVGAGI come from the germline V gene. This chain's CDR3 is CASSYTGAGGRGYTF. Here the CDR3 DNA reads TGTGCCAGCAGTTACACGGGGGCAGGGGGCCGCGGCTACACCTTC.

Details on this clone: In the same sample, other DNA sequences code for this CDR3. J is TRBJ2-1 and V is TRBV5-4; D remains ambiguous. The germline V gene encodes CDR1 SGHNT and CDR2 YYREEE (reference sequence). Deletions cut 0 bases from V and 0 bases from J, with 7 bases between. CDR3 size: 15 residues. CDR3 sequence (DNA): TGTGCCAGCAGCTTGGTACTGAGCTCCTACAATGAGCAGTTCTTC. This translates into CASSLVLSSYNEQFF.

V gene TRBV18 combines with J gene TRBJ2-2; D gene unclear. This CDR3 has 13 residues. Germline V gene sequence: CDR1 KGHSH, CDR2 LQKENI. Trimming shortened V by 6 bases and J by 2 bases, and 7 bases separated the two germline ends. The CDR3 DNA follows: TGTGCCAGCTCTTCGGTAAACACCGGGGAGCTGTTTTTT. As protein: CASSSVNTGELFF.

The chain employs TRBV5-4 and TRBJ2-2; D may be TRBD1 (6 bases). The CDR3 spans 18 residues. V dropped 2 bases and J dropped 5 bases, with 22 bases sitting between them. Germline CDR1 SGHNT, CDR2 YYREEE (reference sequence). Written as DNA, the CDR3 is TGTGCCAGCAGCTTTTCGGTAGTTCTTGGGGGCCCGACCGGGGAGCTGTTTTTT. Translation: CASSFSVVLGGPTGELFF.

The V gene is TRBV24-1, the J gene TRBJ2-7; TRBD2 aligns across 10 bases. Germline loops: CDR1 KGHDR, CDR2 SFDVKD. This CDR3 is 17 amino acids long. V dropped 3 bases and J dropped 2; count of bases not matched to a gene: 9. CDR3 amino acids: CATSDPGGLASPYEQYF. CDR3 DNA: TGTGCCACCAGTGATCCCGGGGGACTAGCGTCCCCCTACGAGCAGTACTTC.

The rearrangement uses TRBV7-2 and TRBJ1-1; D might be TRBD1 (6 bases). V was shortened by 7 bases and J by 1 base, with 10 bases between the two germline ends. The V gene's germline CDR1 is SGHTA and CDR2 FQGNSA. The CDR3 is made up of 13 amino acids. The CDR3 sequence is CASTLTGNTEAFF. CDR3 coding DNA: TGTGCCAGCACCTTGACAGGGAACACTGAAGCTTTCTTT.

The CDR3 is CASSARQGSYNEQFF. The CDR3 bases are TGTGCCAGCAGCGCAAGACAGGGGTCCTACAATGAGCAGTTCTTC. The chain joins TRBV7-2 to TRBJ2-1; 8 positions match TRBD1. The CDR3 runs to 15 residues. The J segment lost 1 base and the V segment lost 5 bases, leaving 4 bases of the junction unmatched. CDR1 SGHTA and CDR2 FQGNSA come from the germline V gene. The variable domain in full, with the rest retrieved from reference TRBV7-2 and TRBJ2-1, is GAGVSQSPSNKVTEKGKDVELRCDPISGHTALYWYRQSLGQGLEFLIYFQGNSAPDKSGLPSDRFSAERTGGSVSTLTIQRTQQEDSAVYLCASSARQGSYNEQFFGPGTRLTVL.

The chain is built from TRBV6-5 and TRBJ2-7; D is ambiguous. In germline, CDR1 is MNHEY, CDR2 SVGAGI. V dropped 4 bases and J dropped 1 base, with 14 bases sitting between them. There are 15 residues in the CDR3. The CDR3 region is CASSSNMLKSYEQYF. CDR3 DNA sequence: TGTGCCAGCAGTTCTAATATGCTCAAATCCTACGAGCAGTACTTC.

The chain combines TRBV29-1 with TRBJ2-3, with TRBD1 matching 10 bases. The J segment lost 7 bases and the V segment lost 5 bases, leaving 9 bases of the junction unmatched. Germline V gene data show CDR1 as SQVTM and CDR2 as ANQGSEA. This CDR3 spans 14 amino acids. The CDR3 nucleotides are TGCAGCGTTTTCCGACAGGGGGCACAGTATACGCAGTATTTT. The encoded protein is CSVFRQGAQYTQYF.

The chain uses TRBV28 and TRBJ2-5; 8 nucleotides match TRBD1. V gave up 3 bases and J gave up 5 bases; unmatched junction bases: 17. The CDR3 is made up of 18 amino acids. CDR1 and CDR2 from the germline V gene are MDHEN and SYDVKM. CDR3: CASSLIRGRKLESETQYF. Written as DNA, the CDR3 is TGTGCCAGCAGTTTGATCAGGGGGCGAAAGTTAGAATCGGAGACCCAGTACTTC. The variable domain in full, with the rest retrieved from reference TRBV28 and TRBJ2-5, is DVKVTQSSRYLVKRTGEKVFLECVQDMDHENMFWYRQDPGLGLRLIYFSYDVKMKEKGDIPEGYSVSREKKERFSLILESASTNQTSMYLCASSLIRGRKLESETQYFGPGTRLLVL.

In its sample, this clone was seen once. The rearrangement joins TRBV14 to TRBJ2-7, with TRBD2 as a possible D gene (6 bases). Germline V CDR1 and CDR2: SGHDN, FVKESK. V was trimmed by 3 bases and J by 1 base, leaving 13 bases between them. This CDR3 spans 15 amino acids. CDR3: CASSQSGVRSYEQYF. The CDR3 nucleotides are TGTGCCAGCAGCCAGTCGGGAGTTAGATCCTACGAGCAGTACTTC.